The 24 T cell receptor beta chains below all came from one sample that was sequenced in a study of cytomegalovirus exposure and HLA in healthy donors. Vbeta (60) and Jbeta (13) primers were used in the PCR. Data came from immunoSEQ multiplex PCR; TCRdb stores just in-frame clones and leaves some out. The sample consists of hundreds of thousands of clones, 83% of them appearing once. Sequencing was done on a sample of PBMCs. The receptor set was obtained from a girl aged 5-17 years in good health and CMV-seronegative.

The genes are TRBV28 and TRBJ1-4; perhaps TRBD1 as D (5 bases). Trimming took 2 bases from V and 7 from J, leaving 11 bases between them. CDR1 is MDHEN and CDR2 is SYDVKM in the germline V gene. CDR3 length equals 14 residues. CDR3 sequence reads: CASSLGGVGEKLFF. For the CDR3, the DNA is TGTGCCAGCAGTTTAGGGGGGGTAGGTGAAAAACTGTTTTTT.

The chain carries TRBV4-1 and TRBJ2-7, with 7 bases identical to TRBD2. Per germline, CDR1 MGHRA and CDR2 YSYEKL. The V and J ends lost 4 bases and 2 bases, in that order; junction bases with no gene match: 8. The CDR3 runs 15 residues. In nucleotides, the CDR3 is TGCGCCAGCAGCCCGGAAGCGGGGCGAACCTACGAGCAGTACTTC. This translates into CASSPEAGRTYEQYF.

The chain carries TRBV28 and TRBJ2-1; D gene uncertain. Germline V gives CDR1 MDHEN, CDR2 SYDVKM. The CDR3 spans 12 residues. Trimming shortened V by 11 bases and J by 1 base, and 9 bases separated the two germline ends. CDR3 loop: CASAPSYNEQFF. The CDR3 DNA reads as TGTGCCTCCGCGCCTTCCTACAATGAGCAGTTCTTC.

The rearrangement uses TRBV25-1 and TRBJ2-7, with 9 bases aligning to TRBD1. CDR1 is MGHDK and CDR2 is SYGVNS in the germline V gene. The CDR3 extends over 14 amino acids. J lost 3 bases, V lost 2 bases, and 2 bases had no gene match. Here the CDR3 DNA reads TGTGCCAGCAGTGAACAGGGACAGGGCTACGAGCAGTACTTC. It codes for CASSEQGQGYEQYF.

Only a few counts were recorded for this clone. The chain links TRBV6-6 to TRBJ1-1, with 8 bases aligning to TRBD1. V lost 7 bases, J lost 0 bases, and 10 bases stayed unmatched. Germline CDR1 reads MNHNY; CDR2 reads SVGAGI (reference sequence). The CDR3 covers 16 residues. CDR3 amino acids: CASTSIRGRVNTEAFF. The CDR3 DNA follows: TGTGCCAGCACTTCAATCAGGGGGCGGGTGAACACTGAAGCTTTCTTT.

The chain employs TRBV28 and TRBJ1-2; D not resolved. CDR1 and CDR2 (germline): MDHEN, SYDVKM. V was cut by 3 bases and J by 2 bases, with 7 bases left in between. The CDR3 runs to 13 residues. The CDR3 region is CASSFMRNYGYTF. The CDR3 DNA is TGTGCCAGCAGTTTTATGAGAAACTATGGCTACACCTTC.

The gene calls are TRBV5-1 and TRBJ1-2, with 12 bases that match TRBD1. The CDR3 is 16 residues long. Germline V gives CDR1 SGHRS, CDR2 YFSETQ. V lost 1 base, J lost 8 bases, and 9 bases stayed unmatched. The CDR3 DNA reads as TGCGCCAGCAGCTTGTCTGGGACAGGGGGCGCAGAAGGCTACACCTTC. This sequence encodes CASSLSGTGGAEGYTF.

The chain carries TRBV11-1 and TRBJ2-1, with D perhaps matching TRBD2 (5 bases). Per the germline V gene, CDR1 is SGHAT and CDR2 is FQDESV (reference sequence). The CDR3 length is 14 residues. The V gene lost 7 bases and the J gene lost 0 bases, with 10 bases spanning the gap. CDR3 in amino acids: CASTRGSSYNEQFF. CDR3 DNA: TGTGCCAGCACGAGAGGGAGCTCCTACAATGAGCAGTTCTTC.

The gene calls are TRBV19 and TRBJ1-6; 9 bases agree with TRBD1. The CDR3 loop spans 17 amino acids. J gave up 9 bases and V 5 bases, and 14 bases lay outside the gene matches. Germline V CDR1 and CDR2: LNHDA, SQIVND (reference sequence). CDR3 DNA sequence: TGTGCCAGTAGTCTGGAAGGTCTAGGGACAGGGAGTTCACCCCTCCACTTT. Protein: CASSLEGLGTGSSPLHF.

The V call is TRBV5-1, the J call TRBJ2-5; 7 bases align to TRBD2. With V trimmed by 5 bases and J by 2 bases, 9 bases remained unmatched. This CDR3 is built from 15 residues. CDR1 and CDR2 from the germline V gene are SGHRS and YFSETQ. CDR3 in DNA: TGCGCCAGCAGACTGGCGGGAGTGTCTCAAGAGACCCAGTACTTC. It codes for CASRLAGVSQETQYF. Filled out from reference TRBV5-1 and TRBJ2-5, the complete variable domain reads KAGVTQTPRYLIKTRGQQVTLSCSPISGHRSVSWYQQTPGQGLQFLFEYFSETQRNKGNFPGRFSGRQFSNSRSEMNVSTLELGDSALYLCASRLAGVSQETQYFGPGTRLLVL.

This chain uses TRBV28 with TRBJ2-7; 8 nucleotides agree with TRBD1. The CDR3 has 12 amino acids. J was trimmed by 1 base and V by 8 bases; bases with no gene match: 1. The V gene's germline CDR1 is MDHEN and CDR2 SYDVKM. The CDR3 region has the DNA TGTGCCAGCGGGGACAGGTCCTACGAGCAGTACTTC. This encodes CASGDRSYEQYF.

A remark on this clone: At one end the junction does not follow the germline gene, possibly because of a read error. The CDR3 protein is CPSSHSRGGVSYEQYF. The DNA for the CDR3 is TGTCCCAGCAGCCACTCCCGCGGGGGCGTTTCCTACGAGCAGTACTTC. The V and J genes are TRBV7-9 and TRBJ2-7; D may be TRBD2 (7 bases). This CDR3 contains 16 residues. Germline V gene data show CDR1 as SEHNR and CDR2 as FQNEAQ (reference sequence). Based on the CDR3 plus reference TRBV7-9 and TRBJ2-7, the full variable domain is DTGVSQNPRHKITKRGQNVTFRCDPISEHNRLYWYRQTLGQGPEFLTYFQNEAQLEKSRLLSDRFSAERPKGSFSTLEIQRTEQGDSAMYLCPSSHSRGGVSYEQYFGPGTRLTVT.

The chain carries TRBV5-4 and TRBJ2-7; 12 positions agree with TRBD2. Per germline, CDR1 SGHNT and CDR2 YYREEE (reference sequence). The V segment lost 7 bases and the J segment 6 bases; nucleotides outside the gene matches: 14. The CDR3 contains 16 residues. In DNA, the CDR3 is TGTGCCAGCTCACCCGGGACTAGCGGGCCCCTAGGCGAGCAGTACTTC. Translation: CASSPGTSGPLGEQYF.

The chain has TRBV2 and TRBJ2-7, with 8 bases lining up with TRBD2. V lost 7 bases, J lost 0 bases, and 5 bases stayed unmatched. The CDR3 spans 14 residues. Germline V lookup: CDR1 SNHLY, CDR2 FYNNEI. The CDR3 protein is CASILREASYEQYF. In DNA, the CDR3 is TGTGCCAGCATATTGCGGGAGGCCTCCTACGAGCAGTACTTC.

The rearrangement uses TRBV2 and TRBJ2-3; weak D call: TRBD2 (5 bases). V lost 4 bases, J lost 0 bases, and 14 bases lay in between. Germline assignment: CDR1 SNHLY and CDR2 FYNNEI. CDR3 length: 16 amino acids. The CDR3 DNA reads as TGTGCCAGCAGTGGGGCTAGCCGCTCTAGCACAGATACGCAGTATTTT. This sequence encodes CASSGASRSSTDTQYF.

This chain uses TRBV5-1 with TRBJ2-7; D may be TRBD2 (6 bases). The CDR3 covers 14 residues. Per the germline V gene, CDR1 is SGHRS and CDR2 is YFSETQ. V gave up 0 bases and J gave up 7 bases, with 14 bases separating them. CDR3 sequence reads: CASSLAGTSGEQYF. The CDR3 DNA reads TGCGCCAGCAGCTTGGCCGGGACCAGCGGGGAGCAGTACTTC. The complete variable domain, with remaining parts taken from reference TRBV5-1 and TRBJ2-7, reads KAGVTQTPRYLIKTRGQQVTLSCSPISGHRSVSWYQQTPGQGLQFLFEYFSETQRNKGNFPGRFSGRQFSNSRSEMNVSTLELGDSALYLCASSLAGTSGEQYFGPGTRLTVT.

The gene calls are TRBV4-3 and TRBJ1-4, with a tentative D call TRBD1 (6 bases). V lost 0 bases to trimming and J lost 5 bases, with 16 bases between them. The germline V gene has CDR1 LGHNA and CDR2 YSLEER. This CDR3 has 17 amino acids. This CDR3 reads CASSQEGGRSPNEKLFF. Written as DNA, the CDR3 is TGCGCCAGCAGCCAAGAGGGGGGGCGGTCCCCCAATGAAAAACTGTTTTTT.

The genes are TRBV6-1 and TRBJ1-4; TRBD1 matches at 10 bases. The germline V gene has CDR1 MNHNS and CDR2 SASEGT. This CDR3 is built from 12 residues. J gave up 8 bases and V 11 bases, and 5 bases lay outside the gene matches. In DNA, the CDR3 is TGTGCCGCCGGGACAGGGGAGGAAAAACTGTTTTTT. It codes for CAAGTGEEKLFF.

The chain recombines TRBV5-4 with TRBJ2-5; 10 nucleotides line up with TRBD2. The CDR3 has 19 amino acids. With 0 bases clipped from V and 6 bases from J, the junction kept 17 bases outside the gene matches. CDR1 is SGHNT, CDR2 YYREEE, per germline (reference sequence). The CDR3 is CASSLGGGLAGVGQKTQYF. CDR3 nucleotides: TGTGCCAGCAGCTTGGGGGGGGGTCTAGCGGGGGTTGGTCAAAAGACCCAGTACTTC.

In nucleotides, the CDR3 is TGTGCCAGCAGTTATGCGGGGCTATCCTACGAGCAGTACTTC. It translates to CASSYAGLSYEQYF. The chain recombines TRBV27 with TRBJ2-7, with D maybe TRBD2 (6 bases). The CDR3 runs to 14 residues. V was cut by 4 bases and J by 1 base, with 11 bases left in between. CDR1 MNHEY and CDR2 SMNVEV come from the germline V gene (reference sequence).

This clone was counted between two and nine times. The rearrangement joins TRBV6-5 to TRBJ1-1; D gene unclear. Germline CDR1 is MNHEY and CDR2 is SVGAGI. Trimming left V 4 bases short and J 14 bases short, with 14 bases between. The CDR3 is 11 residues long. The CDR3 nucleotides are TGTGCCAGCAGTTTCGGTCGTAGCATGTTCTTT. It encodes CASSFGRSMFF.

The rearrangement joins TRBV25-1 to TRBJ2-7, with TRBD2 matching over 7 bases. The V and J ends lost 3 bases and 2 bases, in that order; junction bases with no gene match: 4. The CDR3 consists of 14 residues. The germline V gene encodes CDR1 MGHDK and CDR2 SYGVNS. Here the CDR3 reads CASSDTSDTYEQYF. Written as DNA, the CDR3 is TGTGCCAGCAGTGATACTAGCGATACCTACGAGCAGTACTTC.

The chain is built from TRBV2 and TRBJ1-2; TRBD1 matches 8 bases. The CDR3 totals 13 residues. V trimming: 8 bases; J trimming: 8 bases; junction bases outside the gene matches: 10. In germline, CDR1 is SNHLY, CDR2 FYNNEI. DNA of the CDR3: TGTGCCAGCGGACGGGACAGGACCGGGGGCTACACCTTC. Its protein product is CASGRDRTGGYTF. The full variable domain, rest sourced from reference TRBV2 and TRBJ1-2, is EPEVTQTPSHQVTQMGQEVILRCVPISNHLYFYWYRQILGQKVEFLVSFYNNEISEKSEIFDDQFSVERPDGSNFTLKIRSTKLEDSAMYFCASGRDRTGGYTFGSGTRLTVV.

This clone was found a few times. CDR3 loop: CASRGQDTGELFF. CDR3 coding DNA: TGTGCCAGCAGAGGACAGGACACCGGGGAGCTGTTTTTT. The chain couples TRBV6-4 to TRBJ2-2, with TRBD1 identical over 7 bases. There are 13 residues in the CDR3. Germline CDR1 MRHNA, CDR2 SNTAGT. V lost 6 bases to trimming and J lost 3 bases; unmatched junction nucleotides: 1.